This T cell receptor (beta chain) was captured by sequencing in a study of control samples from healthy donors and cancer patients. Repertoires were generated with immunoSEQ multiplex PCR, while TCRdb's copy carries only in-frame clones and drops some. This sample has 100,000 to 150,000 clones, with more than 70% found just once. Sequencing was done on a sample of blood. This TCR derives from a man between 60 and 75 years old in good health.

The CDR3 nucleotides read TGCGCCAGCAACCTCAACTCAGGGACTCATTCACCCCTCCACTTT. Translating it yields CASNLNSGTHSPLHF. The J gene is TRBJ1-6, the V gene TRBV23-1, with TRBD1 as a possible D gene (5 bases). TRBV23-1 is given ORF status, its function remaining uncertain. CDR3 size: 15 residues. V shed 7 bases and J shed 8 bases, with 18 bases lying between them.